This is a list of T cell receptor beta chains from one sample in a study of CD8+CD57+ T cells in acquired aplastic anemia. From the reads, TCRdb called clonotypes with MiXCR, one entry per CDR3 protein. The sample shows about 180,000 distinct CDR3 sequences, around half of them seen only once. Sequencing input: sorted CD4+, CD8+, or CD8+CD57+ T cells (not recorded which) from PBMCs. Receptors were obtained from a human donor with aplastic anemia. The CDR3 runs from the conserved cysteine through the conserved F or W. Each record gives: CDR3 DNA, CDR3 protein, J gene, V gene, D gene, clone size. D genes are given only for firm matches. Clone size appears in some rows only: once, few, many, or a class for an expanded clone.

CDR3nt: TGTGCCAGCAGCCCGGTGGGCAGGTGGAACGAGCAGTACTTC; CDR3aa: CASSPVGRWNEQYF; j_gene: TRBJ2-7; v_gene: TRBV7-9; d_gene: .; abundance: .
CDR3nt: TGCGCCAGCAGCCAAGACAAGGACAGTCAGTACTTC; CDR3aa: CASSQDKDSQYF; j_gene: TRBJ2-7; v_gene: TRBV4-1; d_gene: .; abundance: once
CDR3nt: TGCAGTGCTAGAGTGGAGAACCAAGAGACCCAGTACTTC; CDR3aa: CSARVENQETQYF; j_gene: TRBJ2-5; v_gene: TRBV20-1; d_gene: .; abundance: many
CDR3nt: TGTGCCAGCAGCTTTATGGGGGGAACTGAAGCTTTCTTT; CDR3aa: CASSFMGGTEAFF; j_gene: TRBJ1-1; v_gene: TRBV5-5; d_gene: .; abundance: many
CDR3nt: TGTGCCAGCAGCTTGGACACGGTAGTGCAGTACTTC; CDR3aa: CASSLDTVVQYF; j_gene: TRBJ2-7; v_gene: TRBV5-8; d_gene: .; abundance: once
CDR3nt: TGTGCCAGCACCACACTCTCCAGCGGGGAGACCCAGTACTTC; CDR3aa: CASTTLSSGETQYF; j_gene: TRBJ2-5; v_gene: TRBV7-6; d_gene: .; abundance: .
CDR3nt: TGTGCCAGCTCATCGACGGGGTTTCAAGAGACCCAGTACTTC; CDR3aa: CASSSTGFQETQYF; j_gene: TRBJ2-5; v_gene: TRBV18; d_gene: .; abundance: few
CDR3nt: TGTGCCAGCAGTTTACCCTCGGGACAGGGGAATTCACCCCTCCACTTT; CDR3aa: CASSLPSGQGNSPLHF; j_gene: TRBJ1-6; v_gene: TRBV25-1; d_gene: TRBD1; abundance: .
CDR3nt: TGTGCCAGCATCGGGACTATGAACACTGAAGCTTTCTTT; CDR3aa: CASIGTMNTEAFF; j_gene: TRBJ1-1; v_gene: TRBV25-1; d_gene: .; abundance: .
CDR3nt: TGCAGCGTTGAAGATCGAGGGGTCTCCTACGAGCAGTACTTC; CDR3aa: CSVEDRGVSYEQYF; j_gene: TRBJ2-7; v_gene: TRBV29-1; d_gene: .; abundance: .
CDR3nt: TGTGCCAGCAGCCAAAACCCAGGGGGCTTGGATGAGCAGTTCTTC; CDR3aa: CASSQNPGGLDEQFF; j_gene: TRBJ2-1; v_gene: TRBV14; d_gene: TRBD1; abundance: .
CDR3nt: TGTGCCAGCAGCCAATTAGCGGGTACTATGGTCAATGAGCAGTTCTTC; CDR3aa: CASSQLAGTMVNEQFF; j_gene: TRBJ2-1; v_gene: TRBV3-1; d_gene: TRBD2; abundance: .
CDR3nt: TGCGCCAGCAGCTTGTACGGAGGGGGCATTGAGCAGTTCTTC; CDR3aa: CASSLYGGGIEQFF; j_gene: TRBJ2-1; v_gene: TRBV5-1; d_gene: .; abundance: .
CDR3nt: TGTGCCAGCAGCTTATCGTCACAGGCTTATGGCTACACCTTC; CDR3aa: CASSLSSQAYGYTF; j_gene: TRBJ1-2; v_gene: TRBV7-8; d_gene: .; abundance: many
CDR3nt: TGTGCCATCAGTGCCACCGTGTATAATTCACCCCTCCACTTT; CDR3aa: CAISATVYNSPLHF; j_gene: TRBJ1-6; v_gene: TRBV10-3; d_gene: .; abundance: .
CDR3nt: TGCAGCGGCCAGACAGGGGCTGGCTACACCTTC; CDR3aa: CSGQTGAGYTF; j_gene: TRBJ1-2; v_gene: TRBV29-1; d_gene: TRBD1; abundance: few
CDR3nt: TGCGCCAGCAGCTTGGACAGGGCGGGTGGAAACACCATATATTTT; CDR3aa: CASSLDRAGGNTIYF; j_gene: TRBJ1-3; v_gene: TRBV5-1; d_gene: .; abundance: .
CDR3nt: TGTGCCAGCAGTTACTCGATTTCCAGCAATCAGCCCCAGCATTTT; CDR3aa: CASSYSISSNQPQHF; j_gene: TRBJ1-5; v_gene: TRBV6-6; d_gene: .; abundance: many
CDR3nt: TGTGCCAGTAGGGAACACGTCAACACTGAAGCTTTCTTT; CDR3aa: CASREHVNTEAFF; j_gene: TRBJ1-1; v_gene: TRBV19; d_gene: .; abundance: .
CDR3nt: TGTGCCAGCACCAAGGGGGGGACTGGAAACACCATATATTTT; CDR3aa: CASTKGGTGNTIYF; j_gene: TRBJ1-3; v_gene: TRBV14; d_gene: .; abundance: .
CDR3nt: TGTGCCAGTAGTGAGGGCAGGGGGCCGGTTGGTCTCCGCTACGAGCAGTACTTC; CDR3aa: CASSEGRGPVGLRYEQYF; j_gene: TRBJ2-7; v_gene: TRBV19; d_gene: TRBD1; abundance: many
CDR3nt: TGTGCCAGCGCGTCCGGGACTAGCGGACCCTACGAGCAGTACTTC; CDR3aa: CASASGTSGPYEQYF; j_gene: TRBJ2-7; v_gene: TRBV5-6; d_gene: TRBD2; abundance: once
CDR3nt: TGCAGTGCTAGTCGGACTAGCGGGCTGACCTACAATGAGCAGTTCTTC; CDR3aa: CSASRTSGLTYNEQFF; j_gene: TRBJ2-1; v_gene: TRBV20-1; d_gene: TRBD2; abundance: .
CDR3nt: TGTGCCAGCAGCTTAGAGCAGTATTTT; CDR3aa: CASSLEQYF; j_gene: TRBJ2-3; v_gene: TRBV7-8; d_gene: .; abundance: .
CDR3nt: TGTGCCACCGCCCCCATCGTCACAGATACGCAGTATTTC; CDR3aa: CATAPIVTDTQYF; j_gene: TRBJ2-3; v_gene: TRBV7-2; d_gene: .; abundance: once
CDR3nt: TGTGCCAGCAGCAGCGGACTAGCGGGAGTCCTAGATACGCAGTATTTT; CDR3aa: CASSSGLAGVLDTQYF; j_gene: TRBJ2-3; v_gene: TRBV11-2; d_gene: TRBD2; abundance: .
CDR3nt: TGTGCCAGTAGTATCCGGACCGCTTATGGCTACACCTTC; CDR3aa: CASSIRTAYGYTF; j_gene: TRBJ1-2; v_gene: TRBV19; d_gene: .; abundance: few
CDR3nt: TGTGCCAGCAGCGGGGGGGTAGAGACCCAGTACTTC; CDR3aa: CASSGGVETQYF; j_gene: TRBJ2-5; v_gene: TRBV25-1; d_gene: TRBD2; abundance: .
CDR3nt: TGTGCCAGCAGCGTAACCGGAGCGGATAGTTCACCCCTCCACTTT; CDR3aa: CASSVTGADSSPLHF; j_gene: TRBJ1-6; v_gene: TRBV9; d_gene: .; abundance: many
CDR3nt: TGTGCCATCAGTGAGTCGATAAACGACCTTGACGGGAAAGGCTACACCTTC; CDR3aa: CAISESINDLDGKGYTF; j_gene: TRBJ1-2; v_gene: TRBV10-3; d_gene: .; abundance: few
CDR3nt: TGTGCCAGCAGTGAAACAGAGGGCGGCTACGAGCAGTACTTC; CDR3aa: CASSETEGGYEQYF; j_gene: TRBJ2-7; v_gene: TRBV2; d_gene: .; abundance: .
CDR3nt: TGCAGCGTTGAAGTCGGAGGGTTCACTAACTATGGCTACACCTTC; CDR3aa: CSVEVGGFTNYGYTF; j_gene: TRBJ1-2; v_gene: TRBV29-1; d_gene: .; abundance: once
CDR3nt: TGTGCCACCAGTGACAGCGGGGTTGGCTACACCTTC; CDR3aa: CATSDSGVGYTF; j_gene: TRBJ1-2; v_gene: TRBV24-1; d_gene: .; abundance: .
CDR3nt: TGTGCCAGCATCGGACCCTCAGCCTATGGCTACACCTTC; CDR3aa: CASIGPSAYGYTF; j_gene: TRBJ1-2; v_gene: TRBV25-1; d_gene: .; abundance: .
CDR3nt: TGTGCCAGTAGTCAACAGGGGGCCCCTTCCCAGCCCCAGCATTTT; CDR3aa: CASSQQGAPSQPQHF; j_gene: TRBJ1-5; v_gene: TRBV19; d_gene: TRBD1; abundance: many
CDR3nt: TGCAGTGCCCAGTGGGGGGGAAATGAGCAGTTCTTC; CDR3aa: CSAQWGGNEQFF; j_gene: TRBJ2-1; v_gene: TRBV20-1; d_gene: TRBD2; abundance: many
CDR3nt: TGTGCCAGCAGCTGGAGAGCTTCACCCCTCCACTTT; CDR3aa: CASSWRASPLHF; j_gene: TRBJ1-6; v_gene: TRBV11-2; d_gene: .; abundance: .
CDR3nt: TGTGCCAGCAGCCAAGATATTGTACGGGGGCGGCTCGGTGGCTACACCTTC; CDR3aa: CASSQDIVRGRLGGYTF; j_gene: TRBJ1-2; v_gene: TRBV3-1; d_gene: .; abundance: .
CDR3nt: TGTGCCAGCAGCTTGCGACAGGGTGATGGCTACACCTTC; CDR3aa: CASSLRQGDGYTF; j_gene: TRBJ1-2; v_gene: TRBV5-8; d_gene: TRBD1; abundance: many
CDR3nt: TGCGCCAGCAGCCAAGAAGAAAGTCTTCAGGGGGGGATTCAGCCCCAGCATTTT; CDR3aa: CASSQEESLQGGIQPQHF; j_gene: TRBJ1-5; v_gene: TRBV4-1; d_gene: TRBD1; abundance: .
CDR3nt: TGTGCCAGCAGCCAAGAGGGATCAGGGGGACTCCACTATGGCTACACCTTC; CDR3aa: CASSQEGSGGLHYGYTF; j_gene: TRBJ1-2; v_gene: TRBV14; d_gene: TRBD1; abundance: many
CDR3nt: TGTGCCACCAGCAGTTTTCGTAGCGGGGGGGCAGGGACCCAGTACTTC; CDR3aa: CATSSFRSGGAGTQYF; j_gene: TRBJ2-5; v_gene: TRBV15; d_gene: TRBD2; abundance: .
CDR3nt: TGTGCCAGCAGCTGGGGGGTCTCTGGGGCCAACGTCCTGACTTTC; CDR3aa: CASSWGVSGANVLTF; j_gene: TRBJ2-6; v_gene: TRBV5-6; d_gene: .; abundance: many
CDR3nt: TGTGCCAGCAGCATATCCGGGATAACGGGGTACGAGCAGTACTTC; CDR3aa: CASSISGITGYEQYF; j_gene: TRBJ2-7; v_gene: TRBV9; d_gene: .; abundance: many
CDR3nt: TGTGCCGGCAGCCAAACAGCCATGACAGATGAAGCTTTCTTT; CDR3aa: CAGSQTAMTDEAFF; j_gene: TRBJ1-1; v_gene: TRBV4-2; d_gene: .; abundance: .
CDR3nt: TGTGCCACCAGTGTCCAGGGAGGCGAGACCCAGTACTTC; CDR3aa: CATSVQGGETQYF; j_gene: TRBJ2-5; v_gene: TRBV24-1; d_gene: .; abundance: .
CDR3nt: TGTGCCACCAGCGCCAGCGGGGGGGCTGGAGATACGCAGTATTTT; CDR3aa: CATSASGGAGDTQYF; j_gene: TRBJ2-3; v_gene: TRBV15; d_gene: TRBD2; abundance: few
CDR3nt: TGTGCCAGCAGTGAAGCGCGGCAGGGGGTTTGGAGCAATCAGCCCCAGCATTTT; CDR3aa: CASSEARQGVWSNQPQHF; j_gene: TRBJ1-5; v_gene: TRBV2; d_gene: TRBD1; abundance: many
CDR3nt: TGTGCCAGCAGCGTAGGGGGACGGCCGGATAATTCACCCCTCCACTTT; CDR3aa: CASSVGGRPDNSPLHF; j_gene: TRBJ1-6; v_gene: TRBV9; d_gene: .; abundance: .
CDR3nt: TGTGCCAGCAGCGTAGGCCCTAGCGCACTCACAGATACGCAGTATTTT; CDR3aa: CASSVGPSALTDTQYF; j_gene: TRBJ2-3; v_gene: TRBV9; d_gene: .; abundance: many
CDR3nt: TGTGCTAGTCGGGAAAGGAGCTCCTACGAGCAGTACTTC; CDR3aa: CASRERSSYEQYF; j_gene: TRBJ2-7; v_gene: TRBV12-5; d_gene: .; abundance: .
CDR3nt: TGTGCCAGCAGTTACTCAGGGGTGGGAACTGAAGCTTTCTTT; CDR3aa: CASSYSGVGTEAFF; j_gene: TRBJ1-1; v_gene: TRBV6-5; d_gene: .; abundance: many
CDR3nt: TGTGCCAGCAGTGTGAGGGGACAGGTGCGGATCACCCTCCACTTT; CDR3aa: CASSVRGQVRITLHF; j_gene: TRBJ1-6; v_gene: TRBV2; d_gene: TRBD1; abundance: many
CDR3nt: TGTGCCAGCAGTTCAGAAGGGGGCGGCGGCGGGGAGCTGTTTTTT; CDR3aa: CASSSEGGGGGELFF; j_gene: TRBJ2-2; v_gene: TRBV10-3; d_gene: TRBD1; abundance: few
CDR3nt: TGTGCCAGCAGTCCCAGGGGGTTGAACAATGAGCAGTTCTTC; CDR3aa: CASSPRGLNNEQFF; j_gene: TRBJ2-1; v_gene: TRBV2; d_gene: TRBD1; abundance: few
CDR3nt: TGTGCCACCAGTGATTGGACTAGCGGGAGGTATGTTAATGAGCAGTTCTTC; CDR3aa: CATSDWTSGRYVNEQFF; j_gene: TRBJ2-1; v_gene: TRBV24-1; d_gene: TRBD2; abundance: .
CDR3nt: TGTGCCAGCAGTTTAGGTACAGGGGGCGGCGAGCAGTACTTC; CDR3aa: CASSLGTGGGEQYF; j_gene: TRBJ2-7; v_gene: TRBV12-3/TRBV12-4; d_gene: TRBD1; abundance: many